Here is one T cell receptor beta chain with its context. The antigen this receptor binds is unknown. No base quality values were provided; no much bigger clone lies one nucleotide off. Repertoires were sampled multiple times during chemoradiotherapy, which allowed clonal expansion in the tumor microenvironment to be followed. Library prep was done by the immunoSEQ multiplex PCR assay. TCRdb holds this immuneACCESS table with in-frame rearrangements only. Some clones are missing; in checked studies, unresolved V genes explain under half, and the rest has no known cause. For this sample the table gives about 12,000 clones, of which 72% were detected only once. More than 7.5% of the sample is taken by the ten largest. This entry comes from a study of chemoradiotherapy in HPV16-positive cancers (dated by TCRdb to between 2021 and 2022). At the level of the whole study: Functional T-cell assays on cells from a couple of HPV16-positive patients defined candidate HPV-specific T-cell clones and common TCR motifs. TCR repertoires from over 80 patients with HPV-related cancers were then used to track the candidate HPV-specific TCRs and motifs. The study asked whether T-cell immunity against the HPV oncoproteins E6 and E7 changes during chemoradiotherapy and whether it affects survival. Study-wide conclusions, independent of this receptor: In HPV16-positive patients, expansion of HPV-responsive T cells during chemoradiotherapy was associated with improved recurrence-free survival. Expansion of candidate HPV-specific clones and E7-related TCR motifs was observed in the tumor microenvironment during treatment, whereas no such expansion was observed for non-HPV-specific T cells. The survival association was reported for HPV16-positive patients, and the functional definition of HPV-specific T cells was derived from only a couple of HPV16-positive patients.

Reading the germline V gene (reference sequence) gives CDR1 MNHNY and CDR2 SVGAGI. The CDR3, cysteine through phenylalanine, is 16 amino acids long. This entry keeps only the CDR3 DNA: 48 bases, framed from base 1. V is pruned by 0 bases and J by 9 bases, leaving 9 bases of the junction without a gene match. The TCR comes from a human donor with HPV-associated anogenital cancer. Sample collection occurred from a patient who underwent chemoradiotherapy. This sequence uses TRBV6-6 and TRBJ1-5, with 9 central nucleotides matching TRBD1. The DNA sequence is given as TGTGCCAGCAGTTACTCGAAGGACAGGGGTCCATGGCCCCAGCATTTT. The resulting protein is CASSYSKDRGPWPQHF.